This T cell receptor beta chain was sequenced in a study of T cells in localized non-small cell lung cancer. Germline CDR1 reads MDHEN; CDR2 reads SYDVKM. V was pared by 9 bases and J by 3 bases, with 7 bases of the junction left unmatched. CDR3 length: 14 residues. The method was immunoSEQ multiplex PCR; TCRdb's version includes in-frame clones alone and lacks a portion of them. The table has about 5,000 clones, 32% seen once. The sample in question was lung tumor tissue, obtained before any cancer treatment. The genes are TRBV28 and TRBJ1-5, with 8 bases aligning to TRBD1. The sequence was obtained from a male donor older than 55 with stage III lung adenocarcinoma. As DNA, the CDR3 is TGTGCCAGTCGAGGACAGGGAAACAATCAGCCCCAGCATTTT. Its translation: CASRGQGNNQPQHF.